This T cell receptor (beta chain) appears in the sequencing data of a study of post-analysis software for immune sequencing data. Overall study: Multiple sclerosis in the patients followed relapsing-remitting, secondary progressive and progressive-relapsing courses. Study-wide findings and caveats: Normalized Chao1 diversity in multiple sclerosis patients fell significantly below that of controls. Four to six TRBV segments were more frequent in patients than controls; TRBV5-6, TRBV5-1 and TRBV20-1 belonged to this group. Samples sharing a preparation batch grouped tightly together when assessed by F measure.

Researchers reported that TCR beta cDNA libraries carried unique molecular identifiers. T cells, 1 to 10 million of them, yielded some 500,000 cDNA molecules. TCRdb ran MiXCR on the PCR reads and lists one entry per CDR3 protein. The sample lists over 700,000 distinct CDR3 sequences, about 32% seen once, with 0.55% to 0.65% in the top ten. In this sample, this clonotype turned up a few times. Antigen unknown. There are 13 residues in the CDR3. The germline V gene encodes CDR1 LGHNA and CDR2 YSLEER. Trimming took off 3 bases at V and 2 bases at J, with 7 bases between the two ends. The gene calls are TRBV4-3 and TRBJ1-2; D is unclear. Sequencing was performed on blood. The origin of this receptor is a girl under 18 with multiple sclerosis. CDR3 in amino acids: CASSHERNYGYTF. The CDR3 DNA reads TGCGCCAGCAGCCACGAAAGAAACTATGGCTACACCTTC.